What follows describes a single T cell receptor beta chain. Its antigen is currently not known. The record has no base qualities; no much larger clone is one base away. The data are from a study of OX40 agonist ivuxolimab in advanced cancers. Turning to the overall study: Ivuxolimab, which targeted the costimulatory receptor OX40 (CD134), was an agonistic, fully human IgG2 monoclonal antibody. Prior anti-PD-1, anti-PD-L1 or anti-CTLA-4 therapy was permitted, and 40% of dose-escalation patients had received checkpoint inhibitors. The paper covers the monotherapy dose-escalation part of the phase I ivuxolimab trial, which included N ≈ 50 patients. Among the approximately 50 dose-escalation patients, approximately 20 had hepatocellular carcinoma, approximately 15 melanoma, 9 renal cell carcinoma and 9 head and neck cancer. In the dose-escalation cohort, roughly four fifths of patients were male, and the mean age was approximately 60 years, with a range of about 20 to 90. The point of sequencing TCRbeta in the periphery was to test whether ivuxolimab changed TCR sequence diversity and drove clonal T-cell expansion. Partial responses occurred in three dose-escalation patients, of whom one had hepatocellular carcinoma and two had cutaneous melanoma. Intravenous ivuxolimab was administered to patients every 2 weeks at six dose levels: 0.01, 0.1, 0.3, 1.5, 3 and 10 mg/kg.

The trial excluded patients who had a history of autoimmune disease or were on systemic immunosuppression. Peripheral blood for TCR sequencing was collected from all dose cohorts at baseline, on cycle 4 day 1, and on cycle 7 day 1. Samples came from an open-label, multicenter, first-in-human phase I dose-escalation trial of ivuxolimab. The trial enrolled adults with locally advanced or metastatic head and neck squamous cell, hepatocellular, melanoma or renal cell carcinoma. Before TCR sequencing, CD4+ T cells and CD8+ T cells from peripheral blood were sorted into separate populations. To sequence the TCRbeta CDR3 region, genomic DNA was isolated from the sorted cells. The immunoSEQ Assay was used for sequencing of TCRbeta CDR3 regions. TCRdb provides this immuneACCESS table in a form limited to in-frame rearrangements. Some clones are lacking; in checked studies, under half of them reflect an unresolved V gene, and why the rest are absent is not known. A total of more than 100,000 clones appear in this sample, approximately 90% of them only once. Together, the top ten hold 0.55% of the sample.

General study outcomes and caveats: In partial responders in the 0.1-3.0 mg/kg groups, normalized peripheral clonal expansion was found to be among the lowest, especially among CD8+ T cells. At doses of 0.1 to 3.0 mg/kg, clonal expansion of both CD4+ and CD8+ blood T cells was observed from baseline to week 6. Low levels of normalized T-cell clonal expansion were also shown by some nonresponding patients. After ivuxolimab, CD8+ T cells had more expanded clones than CD4+ T cells on average. Which antigens the clonally expanded peripheral T cells were specific for was not determined.

The junction carries 10 bases between V and J, which are trimmed by 0 bases and 2 bases respectively. The CDR3 holds 15 amino acids from the cysteine to the phenylalanine. The retained sequence is limited to the CDR3, 45 bases, with the frame set at the first base. The germline V gene sets CDR1 to SGDLS and CDR2 to YYNGEE. The sequence joins TRBV9 to TRBJ2-3; the best D guess is TRBD2, with 6 bases matching. This clonotype was sampled from an adult with an advanced solid tumor such as melanoma, head and neck, liver or kidney cancer. The sequences come from CD4+ or CD8+ T cells sorted from blood, collected in a trial of the OX40 agonist ivuxolimab. The DNA sequence reads TGTGCCAGCAGCGTAGGCGGGGAGATCACAGATACGCAGTATTTT. The resulting protein is CASSVGGEITDTQYF.